A single sample is the source of the 11 T cell receptor beta chains below, sequenced in a study of T cell responses to AZD1222 COVID-19 vaccine. The protocol was immunoSEQ multiplex PCR, while the TCRdb copy is restricted to in-frame clones and leaves out a portion. The data show about 150,000 clones, 75% to 95% seen once. The specimen comprised peripheral blood, sampled on day 0 of AZD1222 vaccination. Source of these receptors: an adult in good health.

The chain recombines TRBV7-9 with TRBJ1-6; D is unresolved. Germline CDR1 is SEHNR and CDR2 is FQNEAQ (reference sequence). CDR3 length: 12 residues. V lost 1 base, J lost 9 bases, and 4 bases lay in between. The CDR3 spells CASSLEGSPLHF. CDR3 coding DNA: TGTGCCAGCAGCTTAGAGGGTTCACCCCTCCACTTT. Looking up the rest from reference TRBV7-9 and TRBJ1-6 gives the full variable domain: DTGVSQNPRHKITKRGQNVTFRCDPISEHNRLYWYRQTLGQGPEFLTYFQNEAQLEKSRLLSDRFSAERPKGSFSTLEIQRTEQGDSAMYLCASSLEGSPLHFGNGTRLTVT.

V usage is TRBV5-1 and J usage is TRBJ1-1; no firm D call. V gave up 2 bases and J gave up 5 bases, with 10 bases separating them. The germline V gene has CDR1 SGHRS and CDR2 YFSETQ. This CDR3 is 13 amino acids long. CDR3 loop: CASSLELATEAFF. The CDR3 DNA reads TGCGCCAGCAGCTTAGAACTGGCGACTGAAGCTTTCTTT.

The chain couples TRBV2 to TRBJ2-7, with 7 bases fitting TRBD1. Germline CDR1 reads SNHLY; CDR2 reads FYNNEI. Trimming cost V 4 bases and J 4 bases; bases outside gene matches: 7. This CDR3 spans 14 amino acids. As DNA, the CDR3 is TGTGCCAGCAGTGGTCCGGGACAGCTTTACGAGCAGTACTTC. Translated, it gives CASSGPGQLYEQYF.

V and J are TRBV5-6 and TRBJ1-4; possible D gene TRBD1, 6 bases. This CDR3 comprises 14 residues. V was shortened by 0 bases and J by 6 bases, with 9 bases between the two germline ends. CDR1 and CDR2 (germline): SGHDT, YYEEEE. This CDR3 is CASSLVSGDEKLFF. The CDR3 DNA is TGTGCCAGCAGCTTGGTGTCAGGGGATGAAAAACTGTTTTTT.

The rearrangement links TRBV7-9 to TRBJ1-2; no clear D. Deletions cut 4 bases from V and 0 bases from J, with 6 bases between. Germline loops: CDR1 SEHNR, CDR2 FQNEAQ (reference sequence). This CDR3 region has 13 residues. The CDR3 DNA reads TGTGCCAGCAGCTCCGGGCCTAACTATGGCTACACCTTC. It yields the protein CASSSGPNYGYTF.

The V and J genes are TRBV5-1 and TRBJ2-2; TRBD2 matches 10 bases. The CDR3 has 17 amino acids. The J segment lost 0 bases and the V segment lost 4 bases, leaving 6 bases of the junction unmatched. Germline CDR1 reads SGHRS; CDR2 reads YFSETQ. CDR3 sequence: CASSREGLAANTGELFF. The CDR3 bases are TGCGCCAGCAGCCGGGAAGGACTAGCGGCGAACACCGGGGAGCTGTTTTTT.

V and J are TRBV29-1 and TRBJ1-5; D remains unclear. Germline V CDR1 and CDR2: SQVTM, ANQGSEA. The CDR3 totals 10 residues. CDR3 residues: CTSFRQPQHF. The CDR3 DNA reads TGCACTTCGTTTAGGCAGCCCCAGCATTTT.

The genes are TRBV24-1 and TRBJ2-1, with D possibly TRBD2 on 5 matching bases. This CDR3 spans 12 amino acids. Trimming cost V 5 bases and J 6 bases, with 7 bases left between them. CDR1 is KGHDR, CDR2 SFDVKD, per germline. The CDR3: CATSGAANEQFF. The CDR3 DNA reads TGTGCCACCAGTGGAGCGGCCAATGAGCAGTTCTTC.

This clone has a single count. The J gene is TRBJ1-5, the V gene TRBV19; the D gene is possibly TRBD1 (6 bases). With 5 bases removed from V and 3 bases from J, the gap between germline ends came to 8 bases. Germline CDR1 LNHDA, CDR2 SQIVND (reference sequence). The CDR3 contains 13 residues. For the CDR3, the DNA is TGTGCCAGTAGTTCGGGACACAATCAGCCCCAGCATTTT. As protein: CASSSGHNQPQHF.

The chain couples TRBV7-9 to TRBJ1-2; the match to TRBD1 covers 8 bases. J lost 3 bases, V lost 1 base, and 4 bases had no gene match. Germline CDR1 reads SEHNR; CDR2 reads FQNEAQ (reference sequence). This CDR3 comprises 15 residues. The CDR3 region has the DNA TGTGCCAGCAGCTTAGGGACAGGGATGTACTATGGCTACACCTTC. Protein product: CASSLGTGMYYGYTF.

The chain recombines TRBV25-1 with TRBJ1-4; 8 bases line up with TRBD1. Trimming took 4 bases from V and 8 from J; bases not matched to a gene: 9. The CDR3 is made up of 15 amino acids. Germline V gives CDR1 MGHDK, CDR2 SYGVNS. CDR3 protein: CASSAPDRGGEKLFF. Here the CDR3 DNA reads TGTGCCAGCAGTGCCCCCGACAGGGGTGGAGAAAAACTGTTTTTT.